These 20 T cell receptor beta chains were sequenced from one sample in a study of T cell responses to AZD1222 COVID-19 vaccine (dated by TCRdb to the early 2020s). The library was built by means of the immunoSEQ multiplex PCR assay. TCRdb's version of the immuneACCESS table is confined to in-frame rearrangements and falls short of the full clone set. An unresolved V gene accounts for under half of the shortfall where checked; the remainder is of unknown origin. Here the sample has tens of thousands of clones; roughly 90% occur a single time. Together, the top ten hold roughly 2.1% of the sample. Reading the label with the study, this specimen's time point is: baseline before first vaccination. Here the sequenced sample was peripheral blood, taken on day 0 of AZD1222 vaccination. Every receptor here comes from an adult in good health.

The CDR3 reads CASSHTSGSSYEQYF. The CDR3 coding sequence is TGTGCCAGCTCACACACTAGCGGGAGCTCCTACGAGCAGTACTTC. The V call is TRBV18, the J call TRBJ2-7, with 11 bases matching TRBD2. V gave up 4 bases and J gave up 0 bases; unmatched junction bases: 2. The germline CDR1 and CDR2 sequences are KGHSH and LQKENI. CDR3 length: 15 residues.

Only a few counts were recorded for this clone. The CDR3 bases are TGTGCCAGTAGTATTGGACAGGGCGCGCGGTCGTCATATGGCTACACCTTC. This translates into CASSIGQGARSSYGYTF. The genes are TRBV19 and TRBJ1-2; TRBD1 aligns across 8 bases. Germline V CDR1 and CDR2: LNHDA, SQIVND (reference sequence). With 3 bases clipped from V and 5 bases from J, the junction kept 14 bases outside the gene matches. This CDR3 contains 17 residues.

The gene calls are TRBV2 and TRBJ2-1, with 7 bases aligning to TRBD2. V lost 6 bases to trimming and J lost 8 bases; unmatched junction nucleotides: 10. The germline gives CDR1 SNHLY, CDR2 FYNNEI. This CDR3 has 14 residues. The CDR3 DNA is TGTGCCAGCAGGGAGGCGGGAGTTGTCGATGAGCAGTTCTTC. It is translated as CASREAGVVDEQFF.

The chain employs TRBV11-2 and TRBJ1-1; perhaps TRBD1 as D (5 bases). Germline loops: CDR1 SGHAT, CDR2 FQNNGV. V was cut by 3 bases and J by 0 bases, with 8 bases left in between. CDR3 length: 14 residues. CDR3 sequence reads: CASSFEDMNTEAFF. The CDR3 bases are TGTGCCAGCAGCTTTGAGGACATGAACACTGAAGCTTTCTTT.

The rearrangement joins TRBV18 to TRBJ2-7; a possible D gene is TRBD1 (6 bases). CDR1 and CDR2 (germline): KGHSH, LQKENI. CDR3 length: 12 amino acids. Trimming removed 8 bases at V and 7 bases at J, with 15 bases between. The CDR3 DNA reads TGTGCCAGCGGAACAGGGCCATGGGAGCAGTACTTC. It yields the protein CASGTGPWEQYF.

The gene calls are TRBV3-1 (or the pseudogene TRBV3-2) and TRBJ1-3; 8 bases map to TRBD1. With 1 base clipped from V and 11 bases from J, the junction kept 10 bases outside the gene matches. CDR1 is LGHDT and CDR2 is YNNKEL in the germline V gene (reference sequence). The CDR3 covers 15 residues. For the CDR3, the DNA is TGTGCCAGCAGCCAAGGCGCGACAGGGGCTCTTTCCATATATTTT. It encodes CASSQGATGALSIYF.

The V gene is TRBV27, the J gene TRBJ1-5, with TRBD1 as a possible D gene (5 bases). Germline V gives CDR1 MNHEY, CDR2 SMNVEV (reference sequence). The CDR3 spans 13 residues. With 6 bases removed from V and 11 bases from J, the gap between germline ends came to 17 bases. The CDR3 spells CASRNQAGGAQHF. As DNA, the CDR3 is TGTGCCAGCAGGAATCAGGCCGGGGGGGCCCAGCATTTT.

CDR3 sequence (DNA): TGTGCCAGCAGAACCGGGACAGGGCTGAACACCGGGGAGCTGTTTTTT. The encoded protein is CASRTGTGLNTGELFF. The chain has TRBV7-2 and TRBJ2-2; 9 nucleotides align to TRBD1. Germline CDR1 SGHTA, CDR2 FQGNSA. CDR3 length: 16 amino acids. V lost 6 bases and J lost 1; bases outside the gene matches: 6.

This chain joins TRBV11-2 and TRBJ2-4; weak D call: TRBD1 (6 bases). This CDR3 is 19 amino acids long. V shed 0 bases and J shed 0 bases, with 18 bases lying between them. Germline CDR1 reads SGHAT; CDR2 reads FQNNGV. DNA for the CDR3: TGTGCCAGCAGCTTAGATATGGACAGCAGGTCCCTAGCCAAAAACATTCAGTACTTC. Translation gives CASSLDMDSRSLAKNIQYF. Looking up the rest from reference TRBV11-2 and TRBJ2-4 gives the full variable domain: EAGVAQSPRYKIIEKRQSVAFWCNPISGHATLYWYQQILGQGPKLLIQFQNNGVVDDSQLPKDRFSAERLKGVDSTLKIQPAKLEDSAVYLCASSLDMDSRSLAKNIQYFGAGTRLSVL.

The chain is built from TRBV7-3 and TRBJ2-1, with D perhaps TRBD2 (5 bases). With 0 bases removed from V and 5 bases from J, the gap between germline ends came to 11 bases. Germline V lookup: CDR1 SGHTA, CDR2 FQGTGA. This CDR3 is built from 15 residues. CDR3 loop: CASSLTGVGNNEQFF. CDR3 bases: TGTGCCAGCAGCTTAACCGGGGTTGGGAACAATGAGCAGTTCTTC.

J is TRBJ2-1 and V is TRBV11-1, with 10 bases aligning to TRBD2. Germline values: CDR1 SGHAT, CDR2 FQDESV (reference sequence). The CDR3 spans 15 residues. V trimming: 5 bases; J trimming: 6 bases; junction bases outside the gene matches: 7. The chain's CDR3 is CASSVPGTSVNEQFF. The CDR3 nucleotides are TGTGCCAGCAGCGTACCGGGGACTAGCGTCAATGAGCAGTTCTTC.

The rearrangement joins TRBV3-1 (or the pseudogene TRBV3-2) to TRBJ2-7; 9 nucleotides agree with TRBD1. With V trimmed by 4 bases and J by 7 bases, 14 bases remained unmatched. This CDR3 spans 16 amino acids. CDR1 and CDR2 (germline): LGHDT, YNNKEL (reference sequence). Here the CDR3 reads CASSPVGRGDRGEQYF. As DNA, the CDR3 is TGTGCCAGCAGCCCGGTGGGGAGGGGCGACAGGGGGGAGCAGTACTTC.

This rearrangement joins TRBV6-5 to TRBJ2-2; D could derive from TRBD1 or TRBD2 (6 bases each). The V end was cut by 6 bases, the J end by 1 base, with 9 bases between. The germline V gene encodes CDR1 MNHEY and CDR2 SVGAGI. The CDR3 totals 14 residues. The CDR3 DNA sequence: TGTGCCAGCAGGGGGGGACAGAACACCGGGGAGCTGTTTTTT. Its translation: CASRGGQNTGELFF.

CDR3 sequence (DNA): TGTGCCAGTAGTACCCTAGCGGGAGGTGGTTACGAGCAGTACTTC. Residues: CASSTLAGGGYEQYF. V usage is TRBV19 and J usage is TRBJ2-7, with 11 bases that match TRBD2. Germline assignment: CDR1 LNHDA and CDR2 SQIVND (reference sequence). The junction had 6 bases not matched to a gene; V was cut back by 4 bases and J by 4 bases. This CDR3 has 15 amino acids.

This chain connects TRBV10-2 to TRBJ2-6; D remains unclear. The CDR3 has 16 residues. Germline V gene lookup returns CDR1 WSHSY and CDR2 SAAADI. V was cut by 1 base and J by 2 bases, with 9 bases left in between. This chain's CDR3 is CASSELAGTGANVLTF. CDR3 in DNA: TGCGCCAGCAGTGAGTTGGCAGGTACTGGGGCCAACGTCCTGACTTTC.

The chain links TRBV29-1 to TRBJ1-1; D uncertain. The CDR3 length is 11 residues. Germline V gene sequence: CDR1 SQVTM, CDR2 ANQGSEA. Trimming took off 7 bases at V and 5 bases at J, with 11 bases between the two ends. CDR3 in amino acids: CSGRSGTEAFF. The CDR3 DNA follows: TGCAGCGGTAGGTCCGGGACTGAAGCTTTCTTT. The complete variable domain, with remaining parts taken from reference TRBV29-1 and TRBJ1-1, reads SAVISQKPSRDICQRGTSLTIQCQVDSQVTMMFWYRQQPGQSLTLIATANQGSEATYESGFVIDKFPISRPNLTFSTLTVSNMSPEDSSIYLCSGRSGTEAFFGQGTRLTVV.

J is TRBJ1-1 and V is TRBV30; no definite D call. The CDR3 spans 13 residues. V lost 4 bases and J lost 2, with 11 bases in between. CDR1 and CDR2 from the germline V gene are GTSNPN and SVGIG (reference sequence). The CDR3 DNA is TGTGCCTGGATTAAAAATCTTAACACTGAAGCTTTCTTT. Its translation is CAWIKNLNTEAFF.

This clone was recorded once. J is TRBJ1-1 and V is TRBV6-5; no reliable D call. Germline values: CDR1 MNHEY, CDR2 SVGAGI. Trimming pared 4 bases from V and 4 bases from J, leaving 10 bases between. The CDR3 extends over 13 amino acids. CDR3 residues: CASSLTTGTEAFF. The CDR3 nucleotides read TGTGCCAGCAGTTTGACAACGGGCACTGAAGCTTTCTTT.

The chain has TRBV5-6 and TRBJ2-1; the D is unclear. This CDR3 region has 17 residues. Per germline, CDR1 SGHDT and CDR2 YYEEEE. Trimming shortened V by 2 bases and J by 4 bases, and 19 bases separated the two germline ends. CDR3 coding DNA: TGTGCCAGCAGCTTCGGTCCGAGCGCGCGCCATTACAATGAGCAGTTCTTC. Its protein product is CASSFGPSARHYNEQFF.

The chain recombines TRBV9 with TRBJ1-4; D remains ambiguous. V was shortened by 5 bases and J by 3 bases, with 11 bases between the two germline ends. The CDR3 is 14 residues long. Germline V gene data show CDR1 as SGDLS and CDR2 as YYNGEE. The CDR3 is CASSRGVANEKLFF. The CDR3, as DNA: TGTGCCAGCAGTCGGGGAGTGGCTAATGAAAAACTGTTTTTT.